This T cell receptor (beta chain) emerged from a study of blood T cell repertoires in COVID-19. Whole-study context: Acute-phase and convalescent COVID-19 samples originated in the United States, Italy and Spain. T cells, B-cell-depleted T cells, or PBMCs supplied cDNA or gDNA.

Under the authors' procedure: Reference gene primer amplification gave estimated nucleated cell counts. Data came from immunoSEQ multiplex PCR; TCRdb stores just in-frame clones and leaves some out. D and trimming were read from the DNA, whereas the V and J calls and clone size are those reported in that table. There are approximately 360,000 clones in the sample; almost 90% occur only once, and 5% to 8.5% lies in the top ten. Germline-derived CDR1 and CDR2 are LNHDA and SQIVND (reference sequence). Trimming took 5 bases from V and 0 from J, leaving 17 bases between them. The CDR3 has 17 residues. V usage is TRBV19 and J usage is TRBJ2-1; D is perhaps TRBD1 (6 bases). Sample: peripheral blood. This clonotype originated in a man between 18 and 35 years old with active or convalescent COVID-19. CDR3 loop: CASSFSGQTSSYNEQFF. Here the CDR3 DNA reads TGTGCCAGTAGTTTTTCCGGACAGACGAGCTCCTACAATGAGCAGTTCTTC.